The 5 T cell receptor beta chains presented below share a single source sample, sequenced in a study of long-term antiretroviral therapy in people with HIV. The authors ran the immunoSEQ assay, v3.0, at survey level. Assay used: immunoSEQ multiplex PCR; TCRdb lists only in-frame clones, some missing. The top ten clones hold roughly 9% of a sample with about 29,000 clones, about 82% of them seen once. The source material was unsorted PBMCs, sampled 3 years after starting antiretroviral therapy. These TCRs come from a man aged 40-49 years with HIV.

V is TRBV2 and J is TRBJ1-1; D is uncertain. Trimming removed 8 bases at V and 5 bases at J, with 12 bases between. Germline V gene sequence: CDR1 SNHLY, CDR2 FYNNEI. CDR3 length: 12 residues. In DNA form, the CDR3 reads TGTGCCAGCGGAGGCCAGTTTACTGAAGCTTTCTTT. It is translated as CASGGQFTEAFF.

The CDR3 here is CASSGFSGGAFDEQFF. For the CDR3, the DNA is TGTGCCAGCAGCGGTTTTAGCGGGGGGGCTTTCGATGAGCAGTTCTTC. This chain joins TRBV14 and TRBJ2-1; 11 bases line up with TRBD2. CDR1 and CDR2 from the germline V gene are SGHDN and FVKESK. This CDR3 spans 16 amino acids. Germline trimming cut 5 bases from V and 8 bases from J; bases unmatched to any gene: 11.

This chain links TRBV10-3 with TRBJ2-3; the D is unclear. The CDR3 runs 18 residues. The V gene lost 11 bases and the J gene lost 1 base, with 28 bases spanning the gap. Germline V lookup: CDR1 ENHRY, CDR2 SYGVKD. The CDR3 DNA reads TGTGCCTCTTCCCTCGCCTCGATAGTCCAGTCGGGCACAGATACGCAGTATTTT. Its translation is CASSLASIVQSGTDTQYF.

The chain combines TRBV6-5 with TRBJ1-5; no clear D. The CDR3 loop spans 13 amino acids. Per germline, CDR1 MNHEY and CDR2 SVGAGI. The ends were cut back, 0 bases at V and 9 bases at J, with 9 bases in the middle. The CDR3 protein is CASSYSGGLPQHF. DNA of the CDR3: TGTGCCAGCAGTTACTCTGGAGGTTTGCCCCAGCATTTT.

The V and J genes are TRBV4-3 and TRBJ2-1; a possible D gene is TRBD1 (5 bases). The V and J ends lost 4 bases and 5 bases respectively, with 18 bases between them. Germline V gene data show CDR1 as LGHNA and CDR2 as YSLEER. The CDR3 runs to 16 residues. The CDR3 DNA reads TGCGCCAGCAGCCCAAGAAGTATTGCCAGGGACAATGAGCAGTTCTTC. It codes for CASSPRSIARDNEQFF.